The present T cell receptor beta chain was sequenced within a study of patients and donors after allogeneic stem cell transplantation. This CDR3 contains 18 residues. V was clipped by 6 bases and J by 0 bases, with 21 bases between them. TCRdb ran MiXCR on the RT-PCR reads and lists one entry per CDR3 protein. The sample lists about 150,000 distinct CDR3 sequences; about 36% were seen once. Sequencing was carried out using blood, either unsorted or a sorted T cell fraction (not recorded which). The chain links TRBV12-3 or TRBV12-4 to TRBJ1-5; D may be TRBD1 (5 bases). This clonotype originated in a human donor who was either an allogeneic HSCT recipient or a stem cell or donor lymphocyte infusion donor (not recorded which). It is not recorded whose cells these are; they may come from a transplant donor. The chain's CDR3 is CASSKYAGGISSNQPQHF. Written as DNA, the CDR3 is TGTGCCAGCAGCAAATACGCGGGGGGGATTAGTAGCAATCAGCCCCAGCATTTT.